This TCR beta chain was found in a study of cytomegalovirus exposure and HLA in healthy donors (dated by TCRdb to 2016 to 2017). A note on the overall study: An earlier analysis of about 560 of the donors reported about 280 Gb of sequence data and 95 million to 120 million unique TCR beta sequences obtained from about 200 million T cells. Every discovery cohort repertoire had been produced on one sequencing platform. Around 320 gigabases of sequencing data and some 85 million unique TCR sequences were included in an early release covering 550 to 650 HLA-typed donors. Typing coverage differed by locus: A, B, C, DRB1 and DQB1 were typed in about 620-640 donors, DQA1 in about 500, DPA1 in approximately 600, and DPB1 in roughly 470. A later genetic analysis used genome-wide SNP genotypes for about 65% of the 666 donors, treating that subset as a discovery cohort. Donor age, sex, ethnicity and CMV serostatus were compiled alongside the repertoire data. To predict cytomegalovirus infection status, the study combined high-throughput TCR immunosequencing, statistical association of individual TCRs with disease status, and machine learning. Roughly 5 DR-DQ haplotypes were handled as single units for association and clustering, since linkage in the cohort was strong. In a later analysis, previously published TCR beta repertoires from 666 donors were re-analyzed and high-resolution HLA genotyping was added so that TCR occurrence patterns could be studied. In addition to the first cohort of 650 to 800 subjects, a separate validation cohort of 120 different subjects was used. Class I and class II HLA loci were covered by the typing at four-digit resolution. The study was designed to test whether signatures of past pathogen exposure could be identified by cataloging public T cell receptors. The study used immunosequencing to profile the T cell repertoires of 600 to 850 subjects and linked those repertoires to cytomegalovirus serostatus. An earlier analysis of approximately 630 of the donors applied high-throughput TCR beta sequencing to assess whether each TCR beta V gene segment acted as functional or pseudogenic. In the later analysis, no new phenotypic data were used to find candidate immune exposures; instead, reliance was placed on TCR beta sequences and their occurrence across donors. The genetic ancestry cluster associated with self-reported Caucasian donors included roughly four fifths of the roughly 380 genotyped donors. Among around 400 genotyped donors of the cohort, an average of roughly 240,000 unique TCR beta nucleotide sequences were sequenced per donor, roughly 18% of them non-productive. Overall study results and their limits: A group of highly shared sequence variants was considered likely to be a technical artifact of the sequencing pipeline. A total of around 150 TCR beta chains were listed by the study as associated with cytomegalovirus. A few of the identified cytomegalovirus-associated TCR beta chains were confirmed in vitro to be specific for cytomegalovirus antigens. In a later analysis, most CMV-associated TCR beta chains were found to appear HLA-restricted, with HLA associations seemingly driven largely by CMV exposure. Because counts were too low, some 17 rarely observed V segments, including chromosome 9 orphons, were excluded from the earlier analysis of under 650 of the donors. Across donors, most TCR sequences were observed very rarely, whereas some public TCRs were present in many individuals. In this cohort, only TCR beta chains were sequenced, and detectable features were limited by the absence of alpha or paired-chain data. An association between a missense DCLRE1C variant and V-gene and J-gene trimming of TCR beta chains was found in a later genetic analysis and replicated in an independent cohort. Sequencing depth was assumed to be roughly uniform across donors in the presence/absence analyses, though that assumption may not hold. The 87-base-pair reads could not distinguish some IMGT-functional V segments, including TRBV6-2 and TRBV6-3, so those segments were excluded. Because some donors lacked HLA typing at each locus, the association tests relied only on the typed subset. In a later analysis, 16,951 TCR beta sequences were associated with specific HLA alleles at a false discovery rate of 0.05. A further reported finding was that TCR beta sequences accurately predicted the HLA-A and HLA-B alleles for most subjects in the first cohort. The classifier was reported to diagnose cytomegalovirus status with high specificity and sensitivity in both the original cohort and the validation cohort. According to the authors, the approach could potentially be generalized to other disease states and immunological phenotypes. A later analysis found that HLA-associated TCR beta chains were more clonally expanded and had lower generation probabilities than equally common non-associated chains. For the cohort, immune exposure information was limited to CMV serostatus. In a later genetic analysis, fewer N-insertions in productive TCRs were reported among donors in an Asian-associated ancestry cluster than the 666-donor mean. When HLA alleles, especially DR and DQ, strongly co-occurred, TCR associations were difficult to assign to individual alleles. In a later analysis, TCR association rates were found to vary across HLA loci, with the most associated TCRs seen for DRB1 alleles and the fewest for HLA-C alleles. Correlated functional status among segregating V segments might be attributable to linkage disequilibrium, but an unknown experimental factor could not be ruled out. Several of the top co-occurrence clusters appeared to be linked to parvovirus B19, influenza, CMV and Epstein-Barr virus, according to a later analysis. An earlier analysis of approximately 570 of the donors showed that most TCR beta V segments appeared in productive rearrangements either about 87% or about 30% of the time, which broadly matched IMGT annotations.

The cohort was made up of roughly 670 healthy bone marrow donors. At the time of sampling, all cohort members were nominally healthy, though unrecorded immune exposures were likely present. The donor tested CMV seronegative and was one of the 352 seronegative cohort members. A peripheral blood sample was collected from each donor, and TCR beta sequencing was performed on peripheral blood mononuclear cells. The Qiagen DNeasy Blood Extraction Kit was used to extract genomic DNA from the blood cell samples. Turning to this clone: The target of this receptor is not known. It has no much larger one-base neighbor in the sample; base qualities were not kept.

From the germline V gene (reference sequence), CDR1 is MNHEY and CDR2 is SMNVEV. V loses 6 bases, J loses 4 bases, and the germline ends lie 8 bases apart. The CDR3 contains 12 residues, cysteine and phenylalanine counted. The CDR3 DNA has 36 bases and is translated from base 1. Receptor amplification or capture employed the immunoSEQ multiplex PCR assay. A mixture of 60 forward primers for TCR Vbeta segments and 13 reverse primers for TCR Jbeta segments was used in the multiplex PCR. Amplification of the CDR3 region of rearranged TCR beta genes was performed with a multiplex PCR assay on genomic DNA. On the Illumina HiSeq System, the amplified TCR beta libraries were sequenced as 87-base-pair reads. From the authors' description of their analysis: In a later analysis, about 80 million unique TCR beta chains were counted across the 500 to 700 repertoires, and approximately 11 million of these chains were shared by at least two donors. Raw reads were error-corrected and collapsed into unique sequences with a nearest-neighbor algorithm that merged closely related sequences to remove PCR and sequencing errors. CDR3 sequences were aligned to IMGT reference sequences to assign V, D and J gene segments. For a sequence to be retained, at least a six-nucleotide match to both a V gene segment and a J gene segment was required. Rearrangements were called productive when the CDR3 lacked stop codons and stayed in frame with V and J; all others were non-productive. CDR3 was defined by IMGT convention, running from the second conserved V-encoded cysteine to the conserved J-encoded phenylalanine. Sequences without an unambiguous match to a single V gene segment were excluded from the earlier analysis of a few hundred of the donors. An earlier analysis of 500 to 600 of the donors classified V segments as functional when productive rearrangements were above 56.7% and as segregating when the standard deviation between donors was above 5%. A statistical classification framework was developed to diagnose cytomegalovirus status using the catalog of TCR beta chain sequences. In a later analysis, V and J genes were assigned by comparing TCR nucleotide sequences against IMGT/GENE-DB human TR gene sequences. A later analysis assigned CDR3 sequences and most-parsimonious VDJ recombination scenarios with the TCRdist pipeline. In a later analysis, each TCR beta chain was defined by its CDR3 amino acid sequence together with its V-gene family, and reads lacking a unique V-gene family were excluded. A later analysis removed 592 highly shared, low-generation-probability nucleotide sequences to deal with suspected cross-contamination and a sequencing artifact. In a later analysis, a clonal expansion index was calculated for each public chain from normalized within-repertoire ranks of inferred template counts. A later analysis computed generation probabilities with a VDJ recombination model fitted to out-of-frame rearrangements, and checked the results against IGoR. A later analysis scored TCR-TCR, TCR-HLA and TCR-CMV co-occurrence with hypergeometric tests, applying a repertoire-size bias correction to TCR pairs. In a later analysis, false discovery rates were estimated by permuting HLA or CMV assignments 20 times. A later analysis grouped co-occurring TCRs with DBSCAN, adding TCRdist sequence similarity when clustering within HLA-allele-positive subsets. Repertoires with fewer than 30,000 or more than 120,000 public chains were left out of co-occurrence clustering, as were about 5 repertoires with anomalous nucleotide sharing. The immuneACCESS repertoire file appears here via TCRdb, limited to in-frame rearrangements. These files lack a portion of the clones; in checked studies, under half of the deficit traces to unresolved V genes, and the cause of the others is not known. D and trimming were read from the DNA, whereas the V and J calls and clone size are those reported in that table. A total of roughly 200,000 clones appear in this sample, over 75% of them only once. The top ten clones comprise approximately 2.2% of the sample.

The sequencing sample was made of PBMCs. The source of this sequence is a woman aged 45-65 years in good health and CMV-seronegative. The chain is assembled from TRBV27 and TRBJ2-3; tentative D gene TRBD2, with 5 bases matching. The nucleotide sequence reads as follows: TGTGCCAGCAGACATAGCGCAGATACGCAGTATTTT. Its amino acids are CASRHSADTQYF.